One sample yielded the 24 T cell receptor beta chains listed below, sequenced in a study of cytomegalovirus exposure and HLA in healthy donors. Vbeta (60) and Jbeta (13) primers were used in the PCR. Some clones are missing from TCRdb's copy, which holds only in-frame ones; the method was immunoSEQ multiplex PCR. The table shows about 120,000 clones, with approximately 80% occurring only once. Sequencing was performed on PBMCs. The source of these receptors is a man aged 18 to 29 in good health and CMV-seropositive.

The genes are TRBV5-6 and TRBJ2-7, with D uncertain. This CDR3 region has 14 residues. CDR1 and CDR2 from the germline V gene are SGHDT and YYEEEE. Trimming pared 4 bases from V and 1 base from J, leaving 12 bases between. The CDR3 protein is CASSGPVQSYEQYF. DNA of the CDR3: TGTGCCAGCAGCGGCCCCGTCCAATCCTACGAGCAGTACTTC.

The rearrangement joins TRBV27 to TRBJ1-2, with D perhaps matching TRBD1 (6 bases). Germline lookup yields CDR1 MNHEY and CDR2 SMNVEV (reference sequence). V was cut by 3 bases and J by 4 bases, with 15 bases left in between. The CDR3 is made up of 15 amino acids. The CDR3: CASSFSRTVGYGYTF. The CDR3 DNA follows: TGTGCCAGCAGTTTTTCACGGACAGTTGGCTATGGCTACACCTTC.

The chain uses TRBV5-1 and TRBJ1-5, with a weak D call TRBD1 (6 bases). Germline V lookup: CDR1 SGHRS, CDR2 YFSETQ. The V and J ends lost 3 bases and 4 bases respectively, with 8 bases between them. The CDR3 loop spans 13 amino acids. The CDR3 sequence: CASSYDRNQPQHF. CDR3 coding DNA: TGCGCCAGCAGCTACGACAGGAATCAGCCCCAGCATTTT.

The CDR3 DNA reads TGTGCCAGCAGTTTATATAGGGACAGGGGAGCTTTCTTT. Its translation: CASSLYRDRGAFF. The gene calls are TRBV27 and TRBJ1-1, with 10 nucleotides matching TRBD1. The J segment lost 10 bases and the V segment lost 1 base, leaving 3 bases of the junction unmatched. CDR1 is MNHEY, CDR2 SMNVEV, per germline (reference sequence). The CDR3 length is 13 residues.

The chain links TRBV4-1 to TRBJ1-5, with D hard to call. V was cut by 1 base and J by 6 bases, with 10 bases left in between. Germline-derived CDR1 and CDR2 are MGHRA and YSYEKL. This CDR3 has 14 residues. The CDR3 here is CASSQVFGVQPQHF. The CDR3 coding sequence is TGCGCCAGCAGCCAAGTGTTCGGGGTTCAGCCCCAGCATTTT.

V usage is TRBV7-9 and J usage is TRBJ1-5; D remains ambiguous. CDR3 size: 14 residues. Between the trimmed V and J ends, which lost 5 bases and 0 bases, there was a span of 8 bases. Germline V gene data show CDR1 as SEHNR and CDR2 as FQNEAQ (reference sequence). CDR3 sequence reads: CASSRENSNQPQHF. The CDR3 bases are TGTGCCAGCAGCCGAGAGAATAGCAATCAGCCCCAGCATTTT.

Only one count was recorded for this clone. The V and J genes are TRBV9 and TRBJ1-6; D is undetermined. With 3 bases removed from V and 6 bases from J, the gap between germline ends came to 7 bases. CDR1 and CDR2 (germline): SGDLS, YYNGEE. This CDR3 has 13 residues. Here the CDR3 DNA reads TGTGCCAGCAGCGCGGGGTCTAATTCACCCCTCCACTTT. Translating gives CASSAGSNSPLHF.

The chain links TRBV6-5 to TRBJ1-3, with no clear D. The CDR3 consists of 16 residues. Germline CDR1 reads MNHEY; CDR2 reads SVGAGI. V gave up 2 bases and J gave up 0 bases, with 11 bases separating them. The CDR3 protein is CASSYRWANSGNTIYF. The CDR3 nucleotides read TGTGCCAGCAGTTACCGGTGGGCAAACTCTGGAAACACCATATATTTT.

The gene calls are TRBV25-1 and TRBJ2-5, with a possible D match to TRBD1 (5 bases). The germline V gene encodes CDR1 MGHDK and CDR2 SYGVNS. This CDR3 spans 15 amino acids. With 1 base removed from V and 5 bases from J, the gap between germline ends came to 14 bases. The CDR3 sequence: CASSELWGATETQYF. The CDR3 nucleotides are TGTGCCAGCAGTGAATTGTGGGGCGCAACGGAGACCCAGTACTTC.

CDR3 sequence (DNA): TGTGCCAGCAGCGAGACTAGCGGGAATACCTACAATGAGCAGTTCTTC. It specifies CASSETSGNTYNEQFF. The rearrangement joins TRBV11-1 to TRBJ2-1, with 11 bases fitting TRBD2. The CDR3 runs 16 residues. Germline assignment: CDR1 SGHAT and CDR2 FQDESV (reference sequence). With V trimmed by 5 bases and J by 2 bases, 5 bases remained unmatched.

The V and J genes are TRBV13 and TRBJ1-2; 7 positions agree with TRBD1. V shed 5 bases and J 0 bases; nucleotides not matched to a gene: 6. Looked up from germline, CDR1 is PRHDT and CDR2 is FYEKMQ (reference sequence). The CDR3 runs to 15 residues. The CDR3 spells CASSRRDRSNYGYTF. The CDR3, as DNA: TGTGCCAGCAGCCGCCGGGACAGATCTAACTATGGCTACACCTTC.

The V gene is TRBV11-2, the J gene TRBJ1-1, with D possibly being TRBD1 (6 bases). The CDR3 sequence is 16 residues long. The V gene lost 2 bases and the J gene lost 0 bases, with 13 bases spanning the gap. CDR1 and CDR2 (germline): SGHAT, FQNNGV. Written as DNA, the CDR3 is TGTGCCAGCAGCTTAAACAGGGCCCTGATGAACACTGAAGCTTTCTTT. Amino acid sequence: CASSLNRALMNTEAFF.

The CDR3 protein is CASSLNRGGNTGELFF. The CDR3 nucleotides read TGTGCCAGCAGCTTGAACAGGGGGGGGAACACCGGGGAGCTGTTTTTT. The rearrangement uses TRBV5-4 and TRBJ2-2; tentative D call: TRBD1 (8 bases). V dropped 1 base and J dropped 1 base, with 11 bases sitting between them. This CDR3 has 16 amino acids. Germline lookup yields CDR1 SGHNT and CDR2 YYREEE (reference sequence).

The chain carries TRBV30 and TRBJ1-5, with a tentative D call TRBD1 (5 bases). This CDR3 is built from 14 residues. CDR1 GTSNPN and CDR2 SVGIG come from the germline V gene (reference sequence). The ends were cut back, 0 bases at V and 7 bases at J, with 13 bases in the middle. CDR3 sequence reads: CAWSVGASGQPQHF. CDR3 DNA sequence: TGTGCCTGGAGTGTAGGGGCCAGCGGGCAGCCCCAGCATTTT.

The chain recombines TRBV10-3 with TRBJ2-1, with a weak D call TRBD1 (6 bases). Per germline, CDR1 ENHRY and CDR2 SYGVKD. V lost 6 bases and J 7 bases, leaving 13 bases between the germline ends. There are 13 residues in the CDR3. CDR3 residues: CAISSTGDNEQFF. DNA of the CDR3: TGTGCCATCAGCTCGACAGGCGATAATGAGCAGTTCTTC.

V is TRBV27 and J is TRBJ2-5; D perhaps matches TRBD1 (5 bases). The closer fit of TRBJ2-7 to the DNA end suggests the J call may be wrong. The CDR3 loop spans 14 amino acids. CDR1 and CDR2 from the germline V gene are MNHEY and SMNVEV (reference sequence). The CDR3 bases are TGTGCCAGCAGTTTCAGGGATGGAGCCTACGAGCAGTACTTC. Its translation is CASSFRDGAYEQYF.

V and J are TRBV7-8 and TRBJ2-5, with D possibly being TRBD2 (6 bases). CDR3 length: 16 amino acids. V was shortened by 5 bases and J by 2 bases, with 18 bases between the two germline ends. From germline, CDR1 is SGHVS and CDR2 FQNEAQ. The CDR3 nucleotides read TGTGCCAGCAGCCTATCATGGTCGGAGGGACAAGAGACCCAGTACTTC. Its translation is CASSLSWSEGQETQYF.

Remarks on this clone: At one boundary the junction diverges from the germline segment, which might be a read error. This chain joins TRBV11-3 and TRBJ2-5; a possible D gene is TRBD2 (6 bases). The closer fit of TRBJ2-7 to the DNA end suggests the J call may be wrong. Germline V CDR1 and CDR2: SGHNT, YENEEA. This CDR3 is built from 14 residues. The CDR3 DNA follows: TGTGCCAGCAGCCTTTCTAGCGCCTCCTCCGAGCAGTACTTC. This translates into CASSLSSASSEQYF.

Details on this clone: Sequence at one end of the junction differs from germline and may be a read error. The rearrangement links TRBV4-1 to TRBJ1-2; no definite D call. The CDR3 is 11 amino acids. CDR1 and CDR2 from the germline V gene are MGHRA and YSYEKL. The CDR3: CASSQDLTVRF. The CDR3 DNA sequence: TGCGCCAGCAGCCAAGATCTCACGGTCCGATTC.

A few counts support this clone. The V and J genes are TRBV19 and TRBJ1-1; TRBD1 matches 7 bases. J was trimmed by 4 bases and V by 5 bases; bases with no gene match: 7. Germline V CDR1 and CDR2: LNHDA, SQIVND (reference sequence). The CDR3 has 14 residues. CDR3 region: CASSFRDSSTEAFF. The DNA of the CDR3 is TGTGCCAGTAGTTTCCGGGACAGCTCCACTGAAGCTTTCTTT.

The rearrangement joins TRBV19 to TRBJ1-3, with unresolved D. V was pared by 10 bases and J by 0 bases, with 13 bases between. The germline gives CDR1 LNHDA, CDR2 SQIVND (reference sequence). The CDR3 length is 14 residues. The CDR3 is CATPSPGSGNTIYF. The CDR3, as DNA: TGTGCCACCCCTTCCCCCGGCTCTGGAAACACCATATATTTT. Filled out from reference TRBV19 and TRBJ1-3, the complete variable domain reads DGGITQSPKYLFRKEGQNVTLSCEQNLNHDAMYWYRQDPGQGLRLIYYSQIVNDFQKGDIAEGYSVSREKKESFPLTVTSAQKNPTAFYLCATPSPGSGNTIYFGEGSWLTVV.

This chain links TRBV6-6 with TRBJ2-5, with 9 bases fitting TRBD1. J gave up 14 bases and V 6 bases, and 13 bases lay outside the gene matches. Germline V gives CDR1 MNHNY, CDR2 SVGAGI (reference sequence). The CDR3 spans 13 residues. The CDR3 coding sequence is TGTGCCAGCAGCCTGTTACGGACAGGGGAGACCTACTTC. Protein: CASSLLRTGETYF.

The chain uses TRBV19 and TRBJ2-1, with TRBD2 matching over 11 bases. Germline CDR1 is LNHDA and CDR2 is SQIVND (reference sequence). Trimming removed 6 bases from V and 4 bases from J; junction bases left unmatched: 5. The CDR3 runs 15 residues. The CDR3 loop reads CASSKGLAGYNEQFF. The CDR3 DNA is TGTGCCAGTAGCAAAGGACTAGCGGGTTACAATGAGCAGTTCTTC.

This chain connects TRBV6-4 to TRBJ1-6, with D perhaps TRBD1 (6 bases). The CDR3 length is 20 residues. CDR1 MRHNA and CDR2 SNTAGT come from the germline V gene. The germline V and J ends were trimmed by 0 bases and 10 bases, with 28 bases remaining between them. CDR3 bases: TGTGCCAGCAGTGACTCGATTGTGATTAACGGGGGGGGCGCGGGATCACCCCTCCACTTT. It encodes CASSDSIVINGGGAGSPLHF.